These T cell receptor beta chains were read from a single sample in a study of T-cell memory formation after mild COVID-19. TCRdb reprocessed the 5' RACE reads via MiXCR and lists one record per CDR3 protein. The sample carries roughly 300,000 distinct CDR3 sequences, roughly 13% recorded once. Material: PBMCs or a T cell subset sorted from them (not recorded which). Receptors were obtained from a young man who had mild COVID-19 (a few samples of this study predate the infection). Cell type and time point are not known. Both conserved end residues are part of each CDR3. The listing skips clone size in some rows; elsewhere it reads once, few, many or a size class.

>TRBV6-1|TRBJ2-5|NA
CASSENQGRAETQYF
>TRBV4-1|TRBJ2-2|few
CASSQDPNTGELFF
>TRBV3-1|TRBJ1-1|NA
CASSQDIMNTEAFF
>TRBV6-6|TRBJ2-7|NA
CASSYSLEVGFHEQYF
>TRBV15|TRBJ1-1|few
CATSMATTEAFF
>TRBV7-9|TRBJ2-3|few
CASLRAVGSTDTQYF
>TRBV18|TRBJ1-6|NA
CASSPPESTGAIIRLHF
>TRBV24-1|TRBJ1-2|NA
CATSDADRGDYGYTF
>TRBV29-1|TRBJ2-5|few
CSVEPSETQYF
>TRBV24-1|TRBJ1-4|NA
CATSDYSRGPPKLFF
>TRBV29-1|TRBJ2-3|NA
CSGLPGQPTDTQYF
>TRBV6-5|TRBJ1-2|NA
CASSTAAGNYGYTF
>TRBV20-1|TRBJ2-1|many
CSARLGGARFEQFF
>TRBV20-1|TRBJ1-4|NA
CSASRSPGNEKLFF
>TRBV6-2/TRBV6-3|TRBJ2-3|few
CASSYRASGGRVPYF
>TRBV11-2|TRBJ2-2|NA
CASSLATGYLDGELFF
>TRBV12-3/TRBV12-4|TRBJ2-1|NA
CASRQGSLEYNEQFF
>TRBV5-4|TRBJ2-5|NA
CASSRGQGGQETQYF
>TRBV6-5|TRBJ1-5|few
CASSYSWGGEDQPQHF
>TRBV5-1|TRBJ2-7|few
CASSLAVGPMDEQYF
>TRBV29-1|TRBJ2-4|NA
CSVAPLAKNIQYF
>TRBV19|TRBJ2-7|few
CASSHVSEGTSYEQYF
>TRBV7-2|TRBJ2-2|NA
CASSVPPWTSSGELFF
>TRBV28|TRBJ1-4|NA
CASKLPGSNEKLFF
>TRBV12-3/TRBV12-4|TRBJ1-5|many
CASSPRFSGNQPQHF
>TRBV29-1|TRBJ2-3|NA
CSVGSSGSRGDTQYF
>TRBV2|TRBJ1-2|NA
CASRTTGDGYTF
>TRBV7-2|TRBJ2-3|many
CASSLVDSPQYF